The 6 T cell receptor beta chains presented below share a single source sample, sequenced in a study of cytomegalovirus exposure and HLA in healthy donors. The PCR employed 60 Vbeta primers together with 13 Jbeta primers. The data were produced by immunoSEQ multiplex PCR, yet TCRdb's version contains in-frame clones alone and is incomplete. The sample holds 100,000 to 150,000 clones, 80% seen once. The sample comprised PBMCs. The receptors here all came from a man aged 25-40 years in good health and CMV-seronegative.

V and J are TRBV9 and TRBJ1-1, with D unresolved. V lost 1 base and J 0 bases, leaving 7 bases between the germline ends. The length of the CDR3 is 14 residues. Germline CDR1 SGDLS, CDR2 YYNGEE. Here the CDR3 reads CASSVLSVNTEAFF. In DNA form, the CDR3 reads TGTGCCAGCAGCGTACTTTCCGTGAACACTGAAGCTTTCTTT.

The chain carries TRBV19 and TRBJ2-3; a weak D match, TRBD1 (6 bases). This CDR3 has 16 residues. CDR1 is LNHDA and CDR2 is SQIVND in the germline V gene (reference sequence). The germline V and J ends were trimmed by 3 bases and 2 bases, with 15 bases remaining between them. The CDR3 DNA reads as TGTGCCAGTAGTATCAGGGGTATAGGATACACAGATACGCAGTATTTT. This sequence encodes CASSIRGIGYTDTQYF.

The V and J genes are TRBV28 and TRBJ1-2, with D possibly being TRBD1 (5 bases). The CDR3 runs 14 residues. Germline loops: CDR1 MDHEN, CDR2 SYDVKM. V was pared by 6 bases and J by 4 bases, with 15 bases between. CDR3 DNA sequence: TGTGCCAGCAGCCCGCAGGCAGGGCTCTATGGCTACACCTTC. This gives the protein CASSPQAGLYGYTF.

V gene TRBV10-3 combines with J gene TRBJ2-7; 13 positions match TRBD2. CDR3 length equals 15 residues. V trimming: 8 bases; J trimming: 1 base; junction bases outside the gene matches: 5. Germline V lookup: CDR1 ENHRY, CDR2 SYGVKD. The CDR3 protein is CAISETSGRSYEQYF. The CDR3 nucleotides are TGTGCCATCTCAGAGACTAGCGGGAGGTCCTACGAGCAGTACTTC.

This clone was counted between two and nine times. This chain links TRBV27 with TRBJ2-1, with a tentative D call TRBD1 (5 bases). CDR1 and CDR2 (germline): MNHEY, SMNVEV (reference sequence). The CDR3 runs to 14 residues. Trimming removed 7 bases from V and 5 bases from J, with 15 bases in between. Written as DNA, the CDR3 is TGTGCCAGCACCAACAGGCAGGTGAACAATGAGCAGTTCTTC. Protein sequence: CASTNRQVNNEQFF.

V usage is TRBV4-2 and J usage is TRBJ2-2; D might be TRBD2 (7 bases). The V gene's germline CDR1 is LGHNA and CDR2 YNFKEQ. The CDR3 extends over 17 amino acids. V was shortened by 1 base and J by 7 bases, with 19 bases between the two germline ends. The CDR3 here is CASSQGHSARGGGELFF. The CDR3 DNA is TGTGCCAGCAGCCAAGGGCACTCCGCAAGGGGGGGCGGGGAGCTGTTTTTT.